These 22 T cell receptor beta chains came from one sample sequenced in a study of patients and donors after allogeneic stem cell transplantation. MiXCR was run by TCRdb on the RT-PCR reads, yielding one entry per CDR3 protein. The sample has approximately 220,000 distinct CDR3 sequences, 35% to 45% seen once; the top ten hold about 9.9%. Input material: blood, either unsorted or a sorted T cell fraction (not recorded which). Receptors originate from a human donor who was either an allogeneic HSCT recipient or a stem cell or donor lymphocyte infusion donor (not recorded which). It is not recorded whose cells these are; they may come from a transplant donor.

This clonotype has a handful of counts. The chain combines TRBV12-3 or TRBV12-4 with TRBJ1-5; D gene unclear. CDR3 size: 16 residues. Trimming left V 5 bases short and J 4 bases short, with 18 bases between. The CDR3: CASSPFWGRGNQPQHF. DNA for the CDR3: TGTGCCAGCAGTCCCTTCTGGGGAAGAGGGAATCAGCCCCAGCATTTT.

This clonotype was recorded a few times. The chain has TRBV3-1 and TRBJ2-1, with 8 bases fitting TRBD2. Unmatched junction bases numbered 13, after V lost 5 bases and J lost 4 bases. Germline V gene sequence: CDR1 LGHDT, CDR2 YNNKEL (reference sequence). The CDR3 totals 17 residues. CDR3 sequence reads: CASSGPRRGGPYNEQFF. The DNA of the CDR3 is TGTGCCAGCAGCGGCCCTAGGCGCGGGGGGCCTTACAATGAGCAGTTCTTC.

The chain uses TRBV20-1 and TRBJ2-7, with D perhaps matching TRBD2 (6 bases). The CDR3 totals 17 residues. V was clipped by 0 bases and J by 4 bases, with 22 bases between them. Germline assignment: CDR1 DFQATT and CDR2 SNEGSKA (reference sequence). The CDR3 sequence: CSARDTKGLSVVYEQYF. The CDR3 DNA sequence: TGCAGTGCTAGAGATACTAAGGGACTGTCGGTTGTATACGAGCAGTACTTC.

The chain combines TRBV5-6 with TRBJ2-2; D is uncertain. Germline lookup yields CDR1 SGHDT and CDR2 YYEEEE. The ends were cut back, 2 bases at V and 1 base at J, with 9 bases in the middle. The CDR3 is 15 amino acids. The CDR3 region has the DNA TGTGCCAGCAGCTTATTGGGCGGGAACACCGGGGAGCTGTTTTTT. It is translated as CASSLLGGNTGELFF.

This clonotype came up a few times. V and J are TRBV20-1 and TRBJ2-7, with D perhaps TRBD2 (6 bases). V dropped 5 bases and J dropped 4 bases, with 12 bases sitting between them. CDR3 length: 12 amino acids. Germline loops: CDR1 DFQATT, CDR2 SNEGSKA (reference sequence). The CDR3 protein is CSAFPGVYEQYF. Here the CDR3 DNA reads TGCAGTGCTTTCCCGGGGGTTTACGAGCAGTACTTC.

The V call is TRBV29-1, the J call TRBJ1-1; TRBD1 matches 11 bases. The CDR3 is 13 amino acids. Germline V lookup: CDR1 SQVTM, CDR2 ANQGSEA. J gave up 3 bases and V 6 bases, and 3 bases lay outside the gene matches. The chain's CDR3 is CSVGQGADTEAFF. CDR3 in DNA: TGCAGCGTCGGACAGGGGGCGGACACTGAAGCTTTCTTT. Together with reference TRBV29-1 and TRBJ1-1, the CDR3 gives the full variable domain: SAVISQKPSRDICQRGTSLTIQCQVDSQVTMMFWYRQQPGQSLTLIATANQGSEATYESGFVIDKFPISRPNLTFSTLTVSNMSPEDSSIYLCSVGQGADTEAFFGQGTRLTVV.

This clonotype was counted a few times. The chain uses TRBV29-1 and TRBJ1-1; unclear D gene. Germline V gene lookup returns CDR1 SQVTM and CDR2 ANQGSEA. The CDR3 is 13 amino acids. With 4 bases removed from V and 1 base from J, the gap between germline ends came to 10 bases. CDR3 bases: TGCAGCGTTGGAGGGAGGACGAACACTGAAGCTTTCTTT. Translation gives CSVGGRTNTEAFF.

The V and J genes are TRBV28 and TRBJ1-4; D gene uncertain. The CDR3 spans 15 residues. The germline V and J ends were trimmed by 5 bases and 5 bases, with 15 bases remaining between them. Germline CDR1 MDHEN, CDR2 SYDVKM. The CDR3 reads CASSRQQLYNEKLFF. CDR3 DNA sequence: TGTGCCAGCAGTCGCCAACAGCTTTACAATGAAAAACTGTTTTTT.

The table lists this clonotype with a few counts. The V gene is TRBV4-1, the J gene TRBJ1-1; D is undetermined. In germline, CDR1 is MGHRA, CDR2 YSYEKL. Trimming left V 3 bases short and J 4 bases short, with 12 bases between. CDR3 length: 14 residues. The CDR3 reads CASSQQESVTEAFF. CDR3 DNA sequence: TGCGCCAGCAGCCAGCAGGAATCGGTCACTGAAGCTTTCTTT.

This CDR3 is CASSLGATGAPGTF. The DNA for the CDR3 is TGTGCCAGCAGCTTAGGGGCAACAGGGGCCCCGGGGACCTTC. The rearrangement links TRBV11-2 to TRBJ1-2; 7 nucleotides agree with TRBD1. Germline CDR1 is SGHAT and CDR2 is FQNNGV. The ends lost 1 base at V and 14 bases at J; junction bases unmatched: 13. This CDR3 is built from 14 residues.

This clonotype came up a few times. The chain joins TRBV5-1 to TRBJ1-1; D unresolved. The V end was cut by 3 bases, the J end by 9 bases, with 15 bases between. The CDR3 contains 13 residues. Germline values: CDR1 SGHRS, CDR2 YFSETQ. The CDR3 reads CASSSGRSLKAFF. The CDR3 DNA reads TGCGCCAGCAGCTCTGGACGGAGTCTTAAAGCTTTCTTT. Full variable domain (rest looked up from reference TRBV5-1 and TRBJ1-1): KAGVTQTPRYLIKTRGQQVTLSCSPISGHRSVSWYQQTPGQGLQFLFEYFSETQRNKGNFPGRFSGRQFSNSRSEMNVSTLELGDSALYLCASSSGRSLKAFFGQGTRLTVV.

The chain has TRBV20-1 and TRBJ1-2; unclear D gene. Germline lookup yields CDR1 DFQATT and CDR2 SNEGSKA (reference sequence). Trimming cost V 0 bases and J 3 bases, with 11 bases left between them. The CDR3 totals 14 residues. The CDR3 region is CSARETELYYGYTF. The DNA for the CDR3 is TGCAGTGCTAGAGAGACGGAACTTTACTATGGCTACACCTTC.

The chain has TRBV5-1 and TRBJ1-1; D is ambiguous. In germline, CDR1 is SGHRS, CDR2 YFSETQ. This CDR3 spans 14 amino acids. V gave up 4 bases and J gave up 5 bases, with 15 bases separating them. CDR3: CASSLGEARTEAFF. The CDR3 region has the DNA TGCGCCAGCAGCCTTGGGGAGGCCCGAACTGAAGCTTTCTTT.

The chain employs TRBV20-1 and TRBJ2-1; 11 bases are shared with TRBD2. V was clipped by 3 bases and J by 4 bases; unmatched bases: 5. In germline, CDR1 is DFQATT, CDR2 SNEGSKA (reference sequence). This CDR3 has 15 amino acids. CDR3 nucleotide sequence: TGCAGTGCTAGGCGACTAGCGGGGATTTACAATGAGCAGTTCTTC. It yields the protein CSARRLAGIYNEQFF.

The rearrangement links TRBV10-3 to TRBJ2-4, with 7 positions matching TRBD1. The CDR3 runs 17 residues. J was trimmed by 0 bases and V by 2 bases; bases with no gene match: 7. CDR1 is ENHRY, CDR2 SYGVKD, per germline. DNA for the CDR3: TGTGCCATCAGTGAGAGGGACAGCCCTTTAGCCAAAAACATTCAGTACTTC. This translates into CAISERDSPLAKNIQYF.

Only a few counts were recorded for this clonotype. The chain is built from TRBV11-2 and TRBJ1-2; 7 bases map to TRBD1. V lost 7 bases and J lost 1; bases outside the gene matches: 6. The CDR3 loop spans 14 amino acids. CDR1 and CDR2 (germline): SGHAT, FQNNGV. The CDR3 loop is CASTHWDSNYGYTF. Written as DNA, the CDR3 is TGTGCCAGCACCCATTGGGACAGTAACTATGGCTACACCTTC.

At least ten counts were recorded for this clonotype. This chain's CDR3 is CASSPDRAEKLFF. The CDR3 DNA reads TGTGCCAGCAGCCCAGACAGGGCGGAAAAACTGTTTTTT. The chain joins TRBV12-3 or TRBV12-4 to TRBJ1-4; the match to TRBD1 covers 7 bases. The CDR3 totals 13 residues. The V gene end was trimmed by 6 bases and the J gene end by 8 bases; junction bases not matched to a gene: 6.

This clonotype has just a few counts. The chain has TRBV6-5 and TRBJ1-4; possible D gene TRBD1, 6 bases. Trimming removed 6 bases at V and 7 bases at J, with 15 bases between. Germline V gene data show CDR1 as MNHEY and CDR2 as SVGAGI. The CDR3 loop spans 14 amino acids. DNA of the CDR3: TGTGCCAGCAGCTTGGACAGTCTCGGTGAAAAACTGTTTTTT. It translates to CASSLDSLGEKLFF.

The chain recombines TRBV20-1 with TRBJ1-4, with D hard to call. Germline values: CDR1 DFQATT, CDR2 SNEGSKA (reference sequence). CDR3 length equals 14 residues. V lost 5 bases and J lost 0, with 10 bases in between. Here the CDR3 reads CSAEASSTNEKLFF. The CDR3 DNA is TGCAGTGCTGAAGCGTCCTCAACTAATGAAAAACTGTTTTTT.

This rearrangement joins TRBV28 to TRBJ2-1, with 7 positions matching TRBD1. The CDR3 is 14 residues long. Germline loops: CDR1 MDHEN, CDR2 SYDVKM. The ends lost 7 bases at V and 4 bases at J; junction bases unmatched: 7. This CDR3 reads CASTLSGGYNEQFF. The CDR3 DNA follows: TGTGCCAGCACCCTCTCAGGGGGATACAATGAGCAGTTCTTC. The full variable domain, completed using reference TRBV28 and TRBJ2-1, is DVKVTQSSRYLVKRTGEKVFLECVQDMDHENMFWYRQDPGLGLRLIYFSYDVKMKEKGDIPEGYSVSREKKERFSLILESASTNQTSMYLCASTLSGGYNEQFFGPGTRLTVL.

This clonotype was seen more than once but under ten times. The gene calls are TRBV12-3 or TRBV12-4 and TRBJ1-3, with TRBD1 matching over 8 bases. The CDR3 has 16 amino acids. Losses at the gene ends were 5 bases for V and 4 bases for J; bases not matched to a gene: 10. The CDR3 spells CASSLHDRGVGNTIYF. In DNA, the CDR3 is TGTGCCAGCAGTCTACATGACAGGGGAGTCGGAAACACCATATATTTT.

The chain couples TRBV20-1 to TRBJ1-5, with a weak D call TRBD1 (5 bases). Trimming removed 0 bases from V and 10 bases from J, with 22 bases in between. Germline V gene data show CDR1 as DFQATT and CDR2 as SNEGSKA (reference sequence). The CDR3 is made up of 16 amino acids. CDR3 DNA: TGCAGTGCTAGAGATGGGGGAGAGGAAAATTCCTTCCCCCAGCATTTT. As protein: CSARDGGEENSFPQHF.